The clone carrying this TCR beta chain has just a few counts. The antigen remains unidentified. Reverse transcribing all isolated RNA meant expressed TCRB transcripts were sequenced. The table came from immunoSEQ multiplex PCR; TCRdb's copy has only in-frame clones and leaves some out. The sample records 200,000 to 250,000 clones, about 26% being singletons. With V trimmed by 3 bases and J by 4 bases, 7 bases remained unmatched. The CDR3 runs to 15 residues. CDR1 is MNHEY, CDR2 SVGAGI, per germline. These data are taken from a study of beta chain features in type 1 diabetes. General study points: The study found fewer insertions and more deletions at VDJ junctions in type 1 diabetes patients. It was among patients, rather than healthy donors, that naive, central memory and Treg TCRB repertoires appeared more similar.

It was one heparinised blood draw, averaging around 100 mL, that each donor gave. The sequencing input was central memory CD4+ T cells from blood. The chain uses TRBV6-5 and TRBJ1-2; 8 bases agree with TRBD1. This sequence was found in a man aged 25 to 40 in good health. The CDR3 DNA follows: TGTGCCAGCAGTTATTCCCGGACAGGGAGCTATGGCTACACCTTC. Protein sequence: CASSYSRTGSYGYTF.